The text below deals with one T cell receptor (beta chain). Its antigen is currently unknown. Germline V gene sequence: CDR1 LGHNA, CDR2 YNFKEQ. V lost 3 bases, J lost 4 bases, and 21 bases lay in between. The CDR3 sequence is 17 residues long. Repertoires were generated with immunoSEQ multiplex PCR, while TCRdb's copy carries only in-frame clones and drops some. The sample shows about 59,000 clones, roughly 93% of them seen only once. This specimen comes from a study of OX40 agonist ivuxolimab in advanced cancers. Looking at the study overall: Partial responses, seen in three patients, involved one hepatocellular carcinoma and two cutaneous melanomas.

Study outcomes and limitations: Both blood CD4+ and CD8+ T cells showed clonal growth by week 6 at 0.1 to 3.0 mg/kg.

The chain is built from TRBV4-2 and TRBJ2-5, with TRBD1 as a possible D gene (6 bases). The TCR sequence derives from an adult with an advanced solid tumor such as melanoma, head and neck, liver or kidney cancer. The specimen comprised CD4+ or CD8+ T cells sorted from blood, sampled in a trial of the OX40 agonist ivuxolimab. CDR3 protein: CASSHEHRALEGETQYF. Written as DNA, the CDR3 is TGTGCCAGCAGCCACGAACACAGGGCGCTCGAGGGAGAGACCCAGTACTTC.